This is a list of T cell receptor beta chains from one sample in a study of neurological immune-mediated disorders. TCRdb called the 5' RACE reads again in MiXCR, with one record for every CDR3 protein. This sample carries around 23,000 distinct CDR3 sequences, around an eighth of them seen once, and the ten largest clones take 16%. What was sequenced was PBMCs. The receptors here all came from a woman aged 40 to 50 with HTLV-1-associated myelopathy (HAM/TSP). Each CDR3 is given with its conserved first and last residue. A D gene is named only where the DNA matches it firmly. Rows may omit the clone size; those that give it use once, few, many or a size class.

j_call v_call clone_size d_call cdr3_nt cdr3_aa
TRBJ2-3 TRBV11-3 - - TGTGCCAGTTCCCAATCCTCCACGACAGATACGCAGTATTTT CASSQSSTTDTQYF
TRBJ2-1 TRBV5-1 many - TGCGCCAGCAGCTTAGCGGGTAGTAGCTCCTACAATGAGCAGTTCTTC CASSLAGSSSYNEQFF
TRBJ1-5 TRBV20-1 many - TGCAGTGCTAGAGATCGATGGGAGAGCAATCAGCCCCAGCATTTT CSARDRWESNQPQHF
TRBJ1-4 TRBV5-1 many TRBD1 TGCGCCAGCAGCCGAAACAGGGGGACAAATGAAAAACTGTTTTTT CASSRNRGTNEKLFF
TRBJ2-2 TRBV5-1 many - TGCGCCAGCAGAAGGACAGTGAACACCGGGGAGCTGTTTTTT CASRRTVNTGELFF
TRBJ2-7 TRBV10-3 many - TGTGCCATCAGTGAGGGGGGGCTTCGGTACGAGCAGTACTTC CAISEGGLRYEQYF
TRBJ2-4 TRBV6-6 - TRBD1 TGTGCCAGTTACTTAGGGACAGTAGCCAAAAACATTCAGTACTTC CASYLGTVAKNIQYF
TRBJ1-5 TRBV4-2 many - TGTGCCAGCAGCCAAGAAGTCGGGGGGTTACAGCCCCAGCATTTT CASSQEVGGLQPQHF
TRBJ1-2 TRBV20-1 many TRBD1 TGCAGTGCTAGAGGGAGAGGGGGCGTCGCCTATGGCTACACCTTC CSARGRGGVAYGYTF
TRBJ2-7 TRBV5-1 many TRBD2 TGCGCCAGCAGCTTGGTAGCTAGCGGGGGGGCCAGCGCCTACGAGCAGTACTTC CASSLVASGGASAYEQYF
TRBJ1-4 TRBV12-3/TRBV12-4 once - TGTGCCAGCAGTGTCGAGAAAGCAACTAATGAAAAACTGTTTTTT CASSVEKATNEKLFF
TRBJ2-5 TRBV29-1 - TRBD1 TGCAGCGTTCAGGACAGGGAAGAAGAGACCCAGTACTTC CSVQDREEETQYF
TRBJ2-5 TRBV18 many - TGTGCCAGTGCCCCGGGTCACCAAGAGACCCAGTACTTC CASAPGHQETQYF
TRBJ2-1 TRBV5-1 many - TGCGCCAGCAGCTTGTCCCCCACGCAGGGAGAGCAGTTCTTC CASSLSPTQGEQFF
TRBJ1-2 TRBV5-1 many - TGCGCCAGCAGCTTGCTGGGAGGTGACTATGGCTACACCTTC CASSLLGGDYGYTF
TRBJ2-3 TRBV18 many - TGTGCCAGCTCACCCCCCGGGTCAGATACGCAGTATTTT CASSPPGSDTQYF
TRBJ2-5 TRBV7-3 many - TGTGCCAGCAGCTGGGCAGCGGACCAAGAGACCCAGTACTTC CASSWAADQETQYF
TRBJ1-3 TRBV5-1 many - TGCGCCAGCAGCTTGCAGGGGATCTCTGGAAACACCATATATTTT CASSLQGISGNTIYF
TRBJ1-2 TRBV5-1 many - TGCGCCAGCAGCGTGGGGGTTGACTATGGCTACACCTTC CASSVGVDYGYTF
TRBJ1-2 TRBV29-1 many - TGCAGCGCCAGGGACCTGACTCGCGGCTACACCTTC CSARDLTRGYTF
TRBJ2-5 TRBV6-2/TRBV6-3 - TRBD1 TGTGCCAGCAGTTACCCCTTCCGGACAGGAGCGAAAGAGACCCAGTACTTC CASSYPFRTGAKETQYF
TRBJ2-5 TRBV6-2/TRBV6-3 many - TGTGCCAGCAGTTACACGGGGGTACAAGAGACCCAGTACTTC CASSYTGVQETQYF
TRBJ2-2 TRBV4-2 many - TGTGCCAGCAGCCAAGATAGGGTGGTTCGTGTCCCCGGTGAGCTGTTTTTT CASSQDRVVRVPGELFF
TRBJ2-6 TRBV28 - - TGTGCCAGCAGGACCCCTTCCGCTGGGGCCAACGTCCTGACTTTC CASRTPSAGANVLTF
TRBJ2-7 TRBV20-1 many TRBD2 TGCAGTGCTAGACCACTAGCGGGGTACGAGCAGTACTTC CSARPLAGYEQYF
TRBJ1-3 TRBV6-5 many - TGTGCCAGCAGCCCGGGTTATTCTGGAAACACCATATATTTT CASSPGYSGNTIYF
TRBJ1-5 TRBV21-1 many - TGTGCCAGCCAAAGGGCGTATAGCAATCAGCCCCAGCATTTT CASQRAYSNQPQHF
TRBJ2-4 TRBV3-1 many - TGTGCCAGCAGCCAAGACGGGACACAAGCCAAAAACATTCAGTACTTC CASSQDGTQAKNIQYF
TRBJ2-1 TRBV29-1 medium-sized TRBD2 TGCAGCGTTGAAAACCGTCTAGCGGGAGAAATTGAGCAGTTCTTC CSVENRLAGEIEQFF
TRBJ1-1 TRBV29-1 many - TGCAGTGTCAACCAAAGGAACACTGAAGCTTTCTTT CSVNQRNTEAFF
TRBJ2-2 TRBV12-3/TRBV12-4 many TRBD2 TGTGCCAGCAGTGGGAGCGGGGGCGGACCCGGGGAGCTGTTTTTT CASSGSGGGPGELFF
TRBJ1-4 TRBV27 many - TGTGCCAGCAGTTTATCCTCGATCATGGGACGGACTAATGAAAAACTGTTTTTT CASSLSSIMGRTNEKLFF
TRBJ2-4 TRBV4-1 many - TGCGCCAGCAGCCAAGAGGTACGCAACATTCAGTACTTC CASSQEVRNIQYF
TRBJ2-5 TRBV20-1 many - TGCAGTGCTAGAGCTTCAGGGACAAAGACCCAGTACTTC CSARASGTKTQYF
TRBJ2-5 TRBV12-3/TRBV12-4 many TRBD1 TGTGCCAGCAGTTGGGGACAGGGAGGGACCCAGTACTTC CASSWGQGGTQYF
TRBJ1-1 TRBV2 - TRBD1 TGTGCCAGCAGTGGGGACAGTAAAGCTTTCTTT CASSGDSKAFF
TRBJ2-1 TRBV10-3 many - TGTGCCATCAGTGAGCGAGTCGGGGGTCACAATGAGCAGTTCTTC CAISERVGGHNEQFF
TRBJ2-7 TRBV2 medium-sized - TGTGCCAGCAGTGAAGCGGGCAGCGCGAGCTCCTACGAGCAGTACTTC CASSEAGSASSYEQYF
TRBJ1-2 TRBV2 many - TGTGCCAGCAGTGAACGACGCCGAGGCCGGGGGCACTATGGCTACACCTTC CASSERRRGRGHYGYTF
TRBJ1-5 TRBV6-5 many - TGTGCCAGCAGTCCGCGGAGGAATCAGCCCCAGCATTTT CASSPRRNQPQHF
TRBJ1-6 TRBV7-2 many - TGTGCCAGCAGCTTAGACAGTCTATATAATTCACCCCTCCACTTT CASSLDSLYNSPLHF
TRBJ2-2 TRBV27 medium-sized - TGTGCCAGCAGTTTCGGGGCGAGCACCGGGGAGCTGTTTTTT CASSFGASTGELFF
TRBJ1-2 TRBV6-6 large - TGTGCCAGCAGTTACTATGTGGGTCCGTTCTATGGCTACACCTTC CASSYYVGPFYGYTF
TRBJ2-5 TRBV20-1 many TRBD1 TGCAGTGCTAGCCCTGACAGGGGCGCTCAAGAGACCCAGTACTTC CSASPDRGAQETQYF
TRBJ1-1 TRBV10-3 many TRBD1 TGTGCCATCAGGACATTACAGGGGGTGAACACTGAAGCTTTCTTT CAIRTLQGVNTEAFF
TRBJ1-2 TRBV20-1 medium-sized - TGCAGTGCTAGAGATAAGGGGACGGACTATGGCTACACCTTC CSARDKGTDYGYTF
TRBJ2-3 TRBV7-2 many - TGTGCCACCCATCATCCGGGGGCCCCAACCAGCACAGATACGCAGTATTTT CATHHPGAPTSTDTQYF
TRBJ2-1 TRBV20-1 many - TGCAGTGCTAGCGAAGACGGCTATCGCCCTCTCGGTCCCCATGAGCAGTTCTTC CSASEDGYRPLGPHEQFF
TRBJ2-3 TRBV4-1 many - TGCGCCAGCAGCCAGCGCAACGGAATCACAGATACGCAGTATTTT CASSQRNGITDTQYF
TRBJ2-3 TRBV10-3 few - TGTGCCACCCTCACAGGGATGAATACAGATACGCAGTATTTT CATLTGMNTDTQYF
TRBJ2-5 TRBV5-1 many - TGCGCCAGCAGAGAGCCCGGGGCCCGTGAGACCCAGTACTTC CASREPGARETQYF
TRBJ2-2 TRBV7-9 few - TGTGCCAGCAGCTCCCCCACAGGACCCCTGAACACCGGGGAGCTGTTTTTT CASSSPTGPLNTGELFF
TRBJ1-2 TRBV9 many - TGTGCCAGCAGCTACCACAGCGTTCAGGCCGGAGCTGGCTACACCTTC CASSYHSVQAGAGYTF
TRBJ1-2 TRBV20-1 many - TGCAGTGCTAGAGAGGGGAACTATGGCTACACCTTC CSAREGNYGYTF
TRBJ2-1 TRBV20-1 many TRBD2 TGCAGTGCTCAAGGCGGGGGGGCTCGGAATGAGCAGTTCTTC CSAQGGGARNEQFF
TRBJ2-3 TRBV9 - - TGTGCCAGCAGCGGACTAGTAGTAAGCACAGATACGCAGTATTTT CASSGLVVSTDTQYF
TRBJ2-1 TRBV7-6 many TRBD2 TGTGCCAGCAGCCCCTCGGCTAGCGGGGGGTTTATGCAGTTCTTC CASSPSASGGFMQFF
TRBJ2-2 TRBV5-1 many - TGCGCCAGCAGCTTGGAGGGGAACACCGGGGAGCTGTTTTTT CASSLEGNTGELFF
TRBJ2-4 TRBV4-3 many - TGCGCCAGCAGCCCTCGGGGGGCCGCCGGGGGGTGGAGCATTCAGTACTTC CASSPRGAAGGWSIQYF
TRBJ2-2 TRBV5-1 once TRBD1 TGCGCCAGCAGGAAAGACAGGGGGCACACCGGGAAACTGTTTTTT CASRKDRGHTGKLFF